Sequencing of this T cell receptor beta chain was carried out in a study of shared clonotypes between healthy human individuals. The study's findings and limits: Non-shared clonotypes had lower generation probabilities than clonotypes shared by all four sorted-subset donors. It was expected that sequencing depth would affect clonotype sharing among donors.

Clones were read by immunoSEQ multiplex PCR, and TCRdb kept only the in-frame ones, dropping some. The sample records roughly 1 million clones, around 78% being singletons. The V gene lost 6 bases and the J gene lost 7 bases, with 21 bases spanning the gap. CDR1 is SQVTM, CDR2 ANQGSEA, per germline. CDR3 length equals 14 residues. Caucasian adults living in Nashville, Tennessee, provided all samples. As for this clone: Antigen unknown.

This TCR came from a man between 18 and 35 years old in good health. Some clones in this sample may be carry-over from other donors' samples. The chain links TRBV29-1 to TRBJ1-2, with D maybe TRBD1 (6 bases). The sample taken for sequencing was memory CD4+ T cells from PBMCs. Described subset: CD45RA-negative fraction. The CDR3 loop is CSVDGHQGPSGYTF. The CDR3 DNA reads TGCAGCGTCGACGGCCATCAGGGGCCCTCTGGCTACACCTTC. The full variable domain, completed using reference TRBV29-1 and TRBJ1-2, is SAVISQKPSRDICQRGTSLTIQCQVDSQVTMMFWYRQQPGQSLTLIATANQGSEATYESGFVIDKFPISRPNLTFSTLTVSNMSPEDSSIYLCSVDGHQGPSGYTFGSGTRLTVV.